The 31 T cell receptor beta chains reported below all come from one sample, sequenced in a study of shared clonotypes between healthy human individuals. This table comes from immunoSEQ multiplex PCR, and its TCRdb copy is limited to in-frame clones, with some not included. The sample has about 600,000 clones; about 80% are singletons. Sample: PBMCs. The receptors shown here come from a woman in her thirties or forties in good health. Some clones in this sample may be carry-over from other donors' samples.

The CDR3: CAWSKWAENTEAFF. The DNA of the CDR3 is TGTGCCTGGAGTAAATGGGCAGAGAACACTGAAGCTTTCTTT. This chain links TRBV30 with TRBJ1-1; D is undetermined. This CDR3 has 14 amino acids. V lost 2 bases and J lost 1, with 11 bases in between. Germline-derived CDR1 and CDR2 are GTSNPN and SVGIG (reference sequence).

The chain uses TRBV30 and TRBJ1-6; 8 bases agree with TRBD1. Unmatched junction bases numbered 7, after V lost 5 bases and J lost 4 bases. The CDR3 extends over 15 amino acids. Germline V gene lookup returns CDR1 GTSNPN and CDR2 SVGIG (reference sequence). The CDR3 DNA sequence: TGTGCCTGGGGACAGGGACAGAATTATAATTCACCCCTCCACTTT. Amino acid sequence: CAWGQGQNYNSPLHF.

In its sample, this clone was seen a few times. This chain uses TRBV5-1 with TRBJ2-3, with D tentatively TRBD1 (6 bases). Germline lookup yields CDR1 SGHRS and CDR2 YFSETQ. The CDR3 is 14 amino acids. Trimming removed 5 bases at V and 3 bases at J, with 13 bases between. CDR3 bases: TGCGCCAGCAGGATGGCAGGGGCGACAGATACGCAGTATTTT. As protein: CASRMAGATDTQYF.

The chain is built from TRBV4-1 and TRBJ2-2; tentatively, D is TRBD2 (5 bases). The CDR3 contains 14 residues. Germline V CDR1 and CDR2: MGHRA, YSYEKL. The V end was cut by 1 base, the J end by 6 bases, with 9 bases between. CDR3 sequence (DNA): TGCGCCAGCAGCCAAGCCCCCGGGGCCGGGGAGCTGTTTTTT. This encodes CASSQAPGAGELFF.

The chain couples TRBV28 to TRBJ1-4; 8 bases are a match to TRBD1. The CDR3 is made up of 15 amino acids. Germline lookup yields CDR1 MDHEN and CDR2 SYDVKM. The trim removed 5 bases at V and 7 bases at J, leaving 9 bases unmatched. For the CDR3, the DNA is TGTGCCAGCAGTATACCCGGGACAGGAGTTGAAAAACTGTTTTTT. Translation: CASSIPGTGVEKLFF.

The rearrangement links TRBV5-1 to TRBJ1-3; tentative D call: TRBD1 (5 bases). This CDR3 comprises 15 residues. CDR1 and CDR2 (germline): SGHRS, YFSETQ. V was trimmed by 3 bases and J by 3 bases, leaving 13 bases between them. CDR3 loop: CASSSTGGGGNTIYF. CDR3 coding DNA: TGCGCCAGCAGCTCTACTGGGGGAGGTGGAAACACCATATATTTT.

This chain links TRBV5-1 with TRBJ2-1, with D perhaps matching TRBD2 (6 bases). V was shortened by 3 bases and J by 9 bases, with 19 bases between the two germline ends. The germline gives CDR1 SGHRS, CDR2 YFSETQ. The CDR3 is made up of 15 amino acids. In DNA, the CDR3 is TGCGCCAGCAGCTCTGTGCGACTAGAGAACAGTGAGCAGTTCTTC. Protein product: CASSSVRLENSEQFF.

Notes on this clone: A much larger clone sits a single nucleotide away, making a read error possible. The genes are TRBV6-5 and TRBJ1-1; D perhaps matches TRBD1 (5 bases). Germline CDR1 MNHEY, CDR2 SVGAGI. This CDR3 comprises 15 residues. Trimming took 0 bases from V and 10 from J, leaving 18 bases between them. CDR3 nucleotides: TGTGCCAGCAGTTACTCAACGGGGCGTGTCTCTGGAGCTTTCTTT. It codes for CASSYSTGRVSGAFF.

The CDR3 sequence is CASSFGEGYGYTF. CDR3 nucleotides: TGTGCCAGCAGTTTCGGTGAGGGCTATGGCTACACCTTC. The rearrangement links TRBV28 to TRBJ1-2; D gene uncertain. Trimming left V 3 bases short and J 4 bases short, with 9 bases between. From germline, CDR1 is MDHEN and CDR2 SYDVKM. The CDR3 runs 13 residues.

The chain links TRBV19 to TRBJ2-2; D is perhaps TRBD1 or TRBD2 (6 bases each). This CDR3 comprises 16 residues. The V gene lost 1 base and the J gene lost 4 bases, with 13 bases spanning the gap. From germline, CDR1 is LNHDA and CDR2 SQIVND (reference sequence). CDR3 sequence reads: CASSIAPGAGTGELFF. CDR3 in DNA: TGTGCCAGTAGTATAGCTCCGGGGGCAGGCACCGGGGAGCTGTTTTTT.

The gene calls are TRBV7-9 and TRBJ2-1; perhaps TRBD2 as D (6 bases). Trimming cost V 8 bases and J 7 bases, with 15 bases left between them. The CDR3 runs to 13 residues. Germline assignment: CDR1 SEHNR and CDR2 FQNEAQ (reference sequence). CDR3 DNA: TGTGCCAGCGGATGGGGGGAGGATAATGAGCAGTTCTTC. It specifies CASGWGEDNEQFF.

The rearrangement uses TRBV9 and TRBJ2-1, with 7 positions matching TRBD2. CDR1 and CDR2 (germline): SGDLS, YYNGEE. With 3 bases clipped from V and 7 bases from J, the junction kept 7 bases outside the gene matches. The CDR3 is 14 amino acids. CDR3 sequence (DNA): TGTGCCAGCAGCGGGACTAGGGTGTCGAATGAGCAGTTCTTC. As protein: CASSGTRVSNEQFF.

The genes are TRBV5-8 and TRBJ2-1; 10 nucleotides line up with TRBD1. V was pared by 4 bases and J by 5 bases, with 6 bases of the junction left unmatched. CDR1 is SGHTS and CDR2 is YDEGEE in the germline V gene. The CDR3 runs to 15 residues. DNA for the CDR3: TGTGCCAGCAGCCATTGGGACAGGGGTAACAATGAGCAGTTCTTC. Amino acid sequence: CASSHWDRGNNEQFF.

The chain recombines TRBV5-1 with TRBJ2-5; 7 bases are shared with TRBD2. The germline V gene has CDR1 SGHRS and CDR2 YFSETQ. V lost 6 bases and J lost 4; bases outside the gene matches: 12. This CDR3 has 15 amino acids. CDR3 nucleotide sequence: TGCGCCAGCACCTACCCGGGCGGGAGCCCAGAGACCCAGTACTTC. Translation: CASTYPGGSPETQYF.

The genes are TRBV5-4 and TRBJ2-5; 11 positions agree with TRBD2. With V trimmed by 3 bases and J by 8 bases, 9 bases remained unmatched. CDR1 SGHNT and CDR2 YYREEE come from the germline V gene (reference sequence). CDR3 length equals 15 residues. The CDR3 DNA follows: TGTGCCAGCAGCTCCGGACTAGCGGGCCAAGGAACCCAGTACTTC. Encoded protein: CASSSGLAGQGTQYF.

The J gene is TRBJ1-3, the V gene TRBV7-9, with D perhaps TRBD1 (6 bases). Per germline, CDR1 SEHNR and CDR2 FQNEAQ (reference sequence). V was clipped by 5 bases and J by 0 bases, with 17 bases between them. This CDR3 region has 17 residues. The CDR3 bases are TGTGCCAGCAGCACAATGCGACAGGTCGGCTCTGGAAACACCATATATTTT. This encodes CASSTMRQVGSGNTIYF.

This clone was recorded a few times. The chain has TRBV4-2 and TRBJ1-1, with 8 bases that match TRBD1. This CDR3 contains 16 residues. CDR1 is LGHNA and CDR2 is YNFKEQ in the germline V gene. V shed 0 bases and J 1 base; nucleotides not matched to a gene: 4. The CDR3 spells CASSQEGTGPNTEAFF. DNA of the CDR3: TGTGCCAGCAGCCAAGAAGGGACAGGTCCGAACACTGAAGCTTTCTTT.

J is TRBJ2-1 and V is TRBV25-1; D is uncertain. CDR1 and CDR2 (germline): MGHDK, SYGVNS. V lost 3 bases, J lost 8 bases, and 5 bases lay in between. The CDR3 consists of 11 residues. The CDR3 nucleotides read TGTGCCAGCAGTGATGGGGATGAGCAGTTCTTC. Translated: CASSDGDEQFF.

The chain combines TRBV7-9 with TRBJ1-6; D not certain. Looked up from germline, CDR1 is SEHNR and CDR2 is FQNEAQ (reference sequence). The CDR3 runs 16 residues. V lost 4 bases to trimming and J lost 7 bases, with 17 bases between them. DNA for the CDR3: TGTGCCAGCAGCTGGTCGGAGGGAAATCCAAATTCACCCCTCCACTTT. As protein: CASSWSEGNPNSPLHF.

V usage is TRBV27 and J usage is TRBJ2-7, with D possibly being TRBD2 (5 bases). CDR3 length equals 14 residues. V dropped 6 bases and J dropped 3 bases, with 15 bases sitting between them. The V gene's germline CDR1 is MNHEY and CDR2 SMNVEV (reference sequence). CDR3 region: CASSNPRAGYEQYF. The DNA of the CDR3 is TGTGCCAGCAGCAACCCCCGGGCGGGCTACGAGCAGTACTTC.

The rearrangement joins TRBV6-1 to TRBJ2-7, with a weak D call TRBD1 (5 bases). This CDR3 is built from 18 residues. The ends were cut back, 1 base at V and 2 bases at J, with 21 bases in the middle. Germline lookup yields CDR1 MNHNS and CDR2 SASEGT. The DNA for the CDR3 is TGTGCCAGCAGTGAAGTGTTACAGGCGACACGAAACACCTACGAGCAGTACTTC. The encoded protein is CASSEVLQATRNTYEQYF.

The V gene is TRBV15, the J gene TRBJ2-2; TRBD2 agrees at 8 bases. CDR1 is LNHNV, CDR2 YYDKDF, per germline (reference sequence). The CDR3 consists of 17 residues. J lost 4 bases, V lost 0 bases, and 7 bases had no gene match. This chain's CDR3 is CATSRDGAGASTGELFF. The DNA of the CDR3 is TGTGCCACCAGCAGAGATGGAGCGGGAGCTAGCACCGGGGAGCTGTTTTTT.

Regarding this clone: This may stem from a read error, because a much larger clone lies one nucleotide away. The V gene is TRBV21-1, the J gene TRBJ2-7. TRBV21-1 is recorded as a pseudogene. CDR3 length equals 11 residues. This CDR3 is CASSPPYEQYF. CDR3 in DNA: TGTGCCAGCAGCCCCCCCTACGAGCAGTACTTC.

The DNA for the CDR3 is TGTGCCAGCAGCAAAGGACAGTTCTCCTCCTACGAGCAGTACTTC. It codes for CASSKGQFSSYEQYF. V usage is TRBV21-1 and J usage is TRBJ2-7; TRBD1 was called by the table and not checked on the DNA. TRBV21-1 is termed a pseudogene. The CDR3 is 15 residues long.

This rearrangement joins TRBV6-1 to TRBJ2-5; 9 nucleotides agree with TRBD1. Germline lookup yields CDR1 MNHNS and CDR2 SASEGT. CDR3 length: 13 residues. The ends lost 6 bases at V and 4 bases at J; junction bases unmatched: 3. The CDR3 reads CASRWTGAETQYF. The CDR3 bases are TGTGCCAGCAGATGGACAGGGGCAGAGACCCAGTACTTC.

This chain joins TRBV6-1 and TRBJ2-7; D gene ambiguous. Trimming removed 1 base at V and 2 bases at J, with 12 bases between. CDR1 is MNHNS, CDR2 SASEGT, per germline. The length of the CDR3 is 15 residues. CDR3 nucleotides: TGTGCCAGCAGTGAAGGCTTGGGTCTAGCCTACGAGCAGTACTTC. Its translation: CASSEGLGLAYEQYF.

CDR3 in DNA: TGTGCCAGCAGCTTGGGACCGGGACTAGCGGTTTACAATGAGCAGTTCTTC. This sequence encodes CASSLGPGLAVYNEQFF. The J gene is TRBJ2-1, the V gene TRBV5-6, with 11 bases matching TRBD2. The CDR3 is 17 amino acids. V trimming: 0 bases; J trimming: 4 bases; junction bases outside the gene matches: 6. CDR1 and CDR2 (germline): SGHDT, YYEEEE.

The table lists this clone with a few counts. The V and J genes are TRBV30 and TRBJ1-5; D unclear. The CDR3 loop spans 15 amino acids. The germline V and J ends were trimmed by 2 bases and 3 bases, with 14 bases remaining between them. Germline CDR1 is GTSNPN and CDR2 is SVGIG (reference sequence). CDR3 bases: TGTGCCTGGAGTCCCGGGGTAACGGACAATCAGCCCCAGCATTTT. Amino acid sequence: CAWSPGVTDNQPQHF.

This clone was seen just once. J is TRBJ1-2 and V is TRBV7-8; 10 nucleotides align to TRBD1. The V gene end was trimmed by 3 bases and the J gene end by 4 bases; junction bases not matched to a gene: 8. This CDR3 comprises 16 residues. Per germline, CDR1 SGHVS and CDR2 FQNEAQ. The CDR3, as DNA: TGTGCCAGCAGCTTGGCCGGACAGGGGGGTTTCTATGGCTACACCTTC. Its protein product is CASSLAGQGGFYGYTF.

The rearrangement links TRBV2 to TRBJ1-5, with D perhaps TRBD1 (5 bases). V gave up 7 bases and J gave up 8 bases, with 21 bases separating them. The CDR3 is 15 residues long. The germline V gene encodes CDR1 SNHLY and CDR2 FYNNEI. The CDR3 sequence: CASKPQAQGGEPQHF. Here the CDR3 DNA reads TGTGCCAGCAAGCCCCAAGCGCAGGGCGGCGAGCCCCAGCATTTT.

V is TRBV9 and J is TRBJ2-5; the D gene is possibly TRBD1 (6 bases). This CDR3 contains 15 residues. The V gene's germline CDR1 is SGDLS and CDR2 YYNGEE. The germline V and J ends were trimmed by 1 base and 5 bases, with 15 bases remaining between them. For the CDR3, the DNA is TGTGCCAGCAGCGTATCAGGGCAGGGGATTGAGACCCAGTACTTC. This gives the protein CASSVSGQGIETQYF.